This T cell receptor (beta chain) stems from a study of molecular identifiers for immune sequencing clone quantification. The study, taken as a whole, reports: Clones that had above 20 RNA copies took up over 97% of effector molecules but under 1% in naive cells. Jurkat TCR RNA spiked in from one cell (amid roughly 970,000 naive cells) was reportedly detectable.

This clonotype occurred many times. What it binds is not known. Via MiXCR, TCRdb re-called the PCR reads, giving one row per CDR3 protein. This table holds hundreds of thousands of distinct CDR3 sequences, 20% found once. Trimming cost V 3 bases and J 5 bases, with 17 bases left between them. In germline, CDR1 is MDHEN, CDR2 SYDVKM. The CDR3 contains 15 residues. Libraries from naive CD8 cells were generated from roughly 21,000 to 960,000 sorted cells (with 10%, 30% or 50% RNA). For naive CD8 T cells, sorting used the CD8+CD4-CCR7+CD45RA+ phenotype. The source of this sequence is a human donor in good health. Some libraries in this study had Jurkat cell RNA spiked in. The chain recombines TRBV28 with TRBJ2-7; possibly TRBD1 or TRBD2 for D (5 bases each). The sequencing sample was made of naive CD8+ T cells from blood, with Jurkat cell RNA spiked in. Subset given: FACS-sorted CD8+CD4-CCR7+CD45RA+ naive T cells. The CDR3 here is CASSFRDQGTHEQYF. CDR3 bases: TGTGCCAGCAGTTTTAGGGACCAGGGCACCCACGAGCAGTACTTC.